The 18 T cell receptor beta chains presented below share a single source sample, sequenced in a study of shared clonotypes between healthy human individuals. Some clones are missing from TCRdb's copy, which holds only in-frame ones; the method was immunoSEQ multiplex PCR. This table holds 100,000 to 120,000 clones, 65% to 75% found once. What was sequenced was memory CD8+ T cells sorted from blood. Subset here: CD45RO+ cells pooled with CCR7-negative TemRA cells. The source of these receptors is a woman younger than 45 in good health.

This clone was found many times. Other DNA sequences from this sample encode an identical CDR3 as well. CDR3 bases: TGTGCCAGCAGTTTCTGGGGGACAGACCAAGAGACCCAGTACTTC. This gives the protein CASSFWGTDQETQYF. The chain carries TRBV28 and TRBJ2-5; 7 nucleotides line up with TRBD1. This CDR3 comprises 15 residues. The V gene's germline CDR1 is MDHEN and CDR2 SYDVKM. V dropped 3 bases and J dropped 0; count of bases not matched to a gene: 4. Drawing the rest from reference TRBV28 and TRBJ2-5, the complete variable domain is DVKVTQSSRYLVKRTGEKVFLECVQDMDHENMFWYRQDPGLGLRLIYFSYDVKMKEKGDIPEGYSVSREKKERFSLILESASTNQTSMYLCASSFWGTDQETQYFGPGTRLLVL.

The chain has TRBV7-8 and TRBJ2-5; 14 nucleotides match TRBD2. CDR3 size: 16 residues. V shed 3 bases, J shed 10 bases, and the junction held 10 bases outside the gene matches. CDR1 and CDR2 (germline): SGHVS, FQNEAQ. The CDR3: CASSFRKGTSGSGQYF. The CDR3 DNA sequence: TGTGCCAGCAGCTTCCGCAAAGGGACTAGCGGGAGTGGCCAGTACTTC. Using reference TRBV7-8 and TRBJ2-5 for the parts outside the CDR3, the full variable domain is GAGVSQSPRYKVAKRGQDVALRCDPISGHVSLFWYQQALGQGPEFLTYFQNEAQLDKSGLPSDRFFAERPEGSVSTLKIQRTQQEDSAVYLCASSFRKGTSGSGQYFGPGTRLLVL.

The sample holds many counts of this clone. One end of the junction does not line up with germline, which may come from a read error. The chain has TRBV6-4 and TRBJ2-1, with 7 bases that match TRBD2. Germline CDR1 is MRHNA and CDR2 is SNTAGT. This CDR3 is built from 16 residues. This CDR3 reads CATSDLGAGVGNEQFF. The CDR3, as DNA: TGTGCCACCAGTGATTTGGGCGCGGGAGTTGGGAATGAGCAGTTCTTC.

The genes are TRBV6-4 and TRBJ2-3; 7 bases line up with TRBD1. The CDR3 has 14 residues. The V segment lost 5 bases and the J segment 2 bases; nucleotides outside the gene matches: 4. Germline CDR1 reads MRHNA; CDR2 reads SNTAGT. As DNA, the CDR3 is TGTGCCAGCAGTCGACAGGGTTCCACAGATACGCAGTATTTT. This sequence encodes CASSRQGSTDTQYF.

This chain links TRBV27 with TRBJ1-1; 7 positions match TRBD1. Germline CDR1 MNHEY, CDR2 SMNVEV (reference sequence). The CDR3 is made up of 14 amino acids. V shed 5 bases, J shed 1 base, and the junction held 4 bases outside the gene matches. For the CDR3, the DNA is TGTGCCAGCAGTATAAACAGGGGGAACACTGAAGCTTTCTTT. This encodes CASSINRGNTEAFF.

The rearrangement joins TRBV4-2 to TRBJ1-5, with TRBD1 matching over 7 bases. The CDR3 runs to 15 residues. Trimming at V came to 4 bases and at J to 2 bases, leaving 5 bases not matched to a gene. CDR1 is LGHNA and CDR2 is YNFKEQ in the germline V gene. The CDR3 DNA follows: TGTGCCAGCAGCCCAACAGGGGCCGGCAATCAGCCCCAGCATTTT. Translated, it gives CASSPTGAGNQPQHF.

J is TRBJ1-6 and V is TRBV30; D is perhaps TRBD1 (5 bases). This CDR3 region has 14 residues. Trimming removed 7 bases at V and 7 bases at J, with 17 bases between. Germline V gene lookup returns CDR1 GTSNPN and CDR2 SVGIG (reference sequence). CDR3 nucleotides: TGTGCCTATCCTCAGGGCGGCGAAAATTCACCCCTCCACTTT. This encodes CAYPQGGENSPLHF.

V gene TRBV28 combines with J gene TRBJ2-7; TRBD1 matches 8 bases. Trimming took 6 bases from V and 4 from J; bases not matched to a gene: 11. Germline V gene data show CDR1 as MDHEN and CDR2 as SYDVKM. The CDR3 runs to 15 residues. The CDR3 region is CASSSRKQGVYEQYF. The CDR3 DNA reads as TGTGCCAGCAGCTCTCGAAAACAGGGGGTTTACGAGCAGTACTTC.

The rearrangement joins TRBV4-1 to TRBJ2-1; D ambiguous. The CDR3 covers 17 residues. In germline, CDR1 is MGHRA, CDR2 YSYEKL. Trimming shortened V by 0 bases and J by 6 bases, and 18 bases separated the two germline ends. CDR3 residues: CASSQDGLAPPGNEQFF. Written as DNA, the CDR3 is TGCGCCAGCAGCCAAGATGGTTTGGCCCCGCCGGGCAATGAGCAGTTCTTC.

A few counts support this clone. The V call is TRBV28, the J call TRBJ1-5; D gene ambiguous. Per the germline V gene, CDR1 is MDHEN and CDR2 is SYDVKM. The ends were cut back, 7 bases at V and 0 bases at J, with 10 bases in the middle. The CDR3 consists of 14 residues. CDR3 residues: CASNEGYSNQPQHF. CDR3 sequence (DNA): TGTGCCAGCAACGAGGGATATAGCAATCAGCCCCAGCATTTT.

The chain uses TRBV7-9 and TRBJ2-7; D is perhaps TRBD1 (6 bases). The CDR3 contains 12 residues. V dropped 1 base and J dropped 6 bases, with 7 bases sitting between them. Germline V CDR1 and CDR2: SEHNR, FQNEAQ (reference sequence). The CDR3 here is CASSLDRAEQYF. CDR3 bases: TGTGCCAGCAGCTTAGACAGGGCCGAGCAGTACTTC.

The J gene is TRBJ2-5, the V gene TRBV25-1; 16 bases are shared with TRBD2. V was pared by 3 bases and J by 5 bases, with 9 bases of the junction left unmatched. In germline, CDR1 is MGHDK, CDR2 SYGVNS. This CDR3 has 18 amino acids. CDR3 DNA: TGTGCCAGCAGTGAGGGACTAGCGGGAGGGCCTAGTAGGGAGACCCAGTACTTC. This sequence encodes CASSEGLAGGPSRETQYF.

This clone was seen more than once but under ten times. CDR3: CASSLAAGEGYEQYF. The CDR3 region has the DNA TGTGCCAGCAGCTTGGCGGCAGGGGAGGGCTACGAGCAGTACTTC. The genes are TRBV5-6 and TRBJ2-7; TRBD2 is a possible D gene (7 bases). With 0 bases removed from V and 3 bases from J, the gap between germline ends came to 13 bases. There are 15 residues in the CDR3. Per germline, CDR1 SGHDT and CDR2 YYEEEE.

V is TRBV5-1 and J is TRBJ1-1; D not resolved. The CDR3 is 13 residues long. Trimming removed 4 bases from V and 2 bases from J, with 9 bases in between. Germline assignment: CDR1 SGHRS and CDR2 YFSETQ. The CDR3 coding sequence is TGCGCCAGCAGCCCCGGGTTAAACACTGAAGCTTTCTTT. It is translated as CASSPGLNTEAFF.

This chain joins TRBV10-2 and TRBJ2-7, with D possibly matching TRBD2 (6 bases). Trimming pared 0 bases from V and 6 bases from J, leaving 15 bases between. Germline assignment: CDR1 WSHSY and CDR2 SAAADI. The CDR3 is 15 residues long. The CDR3 region has the DNA TGCGCCAGCAGTGAGTCGGGGGGTCTAAAGGGCGAGCAGTACTTC. Translating gives CASSESGGLKGEQYF.

The V gene is TRBV5-6, the J gene TRBJ2-3; TRBD1 matches at 8 bases. The germline CDR1 and CDR2 sequences are SGHDT and YYEEEE. V dropped 4 bases and J dropped 1; count of bases not matched to a gene: 5. CDR3 length: 15 residues. The CDR3 here is CASSRGQGGTDTQYF. The CDR3, as DNA: TGTGCCAGCAGCCGAGGACAGGGTGGCACAGATACGCAGTATTTT.

The rearrangement joins TRBV2 to TRBJ2-7; 8 bases match TRBD1. Germline-derived CDR1 and CDR2 are SNHLY and FYNNEI. The V segment lost 11 bases and the J segment 3 bases; nucleotides outside the gene matches: 12. The CDR3 contains 14 residues. CDR3 loop: CAGRHRGRNYEQYF. DNA of the CDR3: TGTGCCGGCCGACACAGGGGGAGAAACTACGAGCAGTACTTC.

The sample holds many counts of this clone. The genes are TRBV27 and TRBJ1-2; no firm D call. In germline, CDR1 is MNHEY, CDR2 SMNVEV (reference sequence). CDR3 length equals 13 residues. Trimming removed 1 base from V and 9 bases from J, with 12 bases in between. The CDR3 is CASSLFAGGSYTF. CDR3 DNA sequence: TGTGCCAGCAGTTTATTTGCAGGTGGCAGCTACACCTTC.